One sample yielded the 25 T cell receptor beta chains listed below, sequenced in a study of T cells expressing NK-cell markers. TCRdb reanalyzed the 5' RACE reads, giving one entry per CDR3 protein sequence and no DNA. This table holds around 21,000 distinct CDR3 sequences. Sequencing input: blood T cells: a sorted CD56 or NKG2C T cell subset, CD4+ or CD8+ T cells, or bulk PBMC T cells (not recorded which). All receptors derive from a man aged 18 to 70 in good health.

The chain has TRBV6-1 and TRBJ2-1. Germline CDR1 MNHNS, CDR2 SASEGT. CDR3 length equals 15 residues. CDR3 loop: CASSESWNLYNEQFF.

CDR3 sequence: CASSQRQGAEKLFF. This chain links TRBV7-9 with TRBJ1-4; there is no DNA to check the TCRdb D call of TRBD1. The CDR3 length is 14 residues. CDR1 is SEHNR, CDR2 FQNEAQ, per germline (reference sequence).

The rearrangement joins TRBV6-6 to TRBJ2-7; TCRdb's assignment of TRBD2 cannot be checked, as there is no DNA. Germline V lookup: CDR1 MNHNY, CDR2 SVGAGI (reference sequence). This CDR3 region has 13 residues. The chain's CDR3 is CASTLAGGNEQYF.

The chain links TRBV20-1 to TRBJ2-7; TCRdb calls TRBD1, which cannot be checked without DNA. The CDR3 contains 15 residues. Germline V lookup: CDR1 DFQATT, CDR2 SNEGSKA (reference sequence). The CDR3 sequence: CSANPRDSPSYEQYF.

The chain links TRBV15 to TRBJ1-1; TCRdb picks TRBD1, but there is no DNA to check that call. The CDR3 is made up of 12 amino acids. Germline lookup yields CDR1 LNHNV and CDR2 YYDKDF (reference sequence). CDR3 sequence reads: CATSRDRGGAFF.

The CDR3 here is CASRDVGSSNTGELFF. The chain has TRBV9 and TRBJ2-2; TCRdb designates TRBD2, a call that cannot be tested without DNA. The CDR3 consists of 16 residues. Germline V CDR1 and CDR2: SGDLS, YYNGEE.

The rearrangement uses TRBV27 and TRBJ2-1. Per germline, CDR1 MNHEY and CDR2 SMNVEV (reference sequence). The CDR3 spans 11 residues. This CDR3 reads CASSFRRELFF.

This chain links TRBV5-1 with TRBJ2-3; TCRdb names TRBD1, which stays unverified in the absence of DNA. Germline V gene lookup returns CDR1 SGHRS and CDR2 YFSETQ. The CDR3 is 11 amino acids. CDR3 residues: CASSTGQGQYF.

The chain is built from TRBV28 and TRBJ2-1. The CDR3 totals 15 residues. From germline, CDR1 is MDHEN and CDR2 SYDVKM. Here the CDR3 reads CASSYGRSFYNEQFF.

The V and J genes are TRBV7-3 and TRBJ2-1; TCRdb proposes TRBD2, but this gene call is untestable without DNA. Germline V CDR1 and CDR2: SGHTA, FQGTGA. The CDR3 runs to 15 residues. The CDR3 region is CASSLTSGAYNEQFF.

The chain joins TRBV28 to TRBJ1-1. This CDR3 is 13 amino acids long. The germline gives CDR1 MDHEN, CDR2 SYDVKM. CDR3 region: CASGTVLNTEAFF.

The chain carries TRBV2 and TRBJ2-7; TCRdb's assignment of TRBD2 cannot be checked, as there is no DNA. This CDR3 contains 17 residues. Germline CDR1 reads SNHLY; CDR2 reads FYNNEI. CDR3 in amino acids: CASSFDSGLAGEGEQYF. The variable domain in full, with the rest retrieved from reference TRBV2 and TRBJ2-7, is EPEVTQTPSHQVTQMGQEVILRCVPISNHLYFYWYRQILGQKVEFLVSFYNNEISEKSEIFDDQFSVERPDGSNFTLKIRSTKLEDSAMYFCASSFDSGLAGEGEQYFGPGTRLTVT.

This sequence joins TRBV10-3 and TRBJ2-7; no DNA is available, so the TRBD1 call from TCRdb remains unchecked. Germline values: CDR1 ENHRY, CDR2 SYGVKD. This CDR3 is 13 amino acids long. CDR3 residues: CAIMGQGLHEQYF.

This chain uses TRBV2 with TRBJ1-1. CDR3 length: 13 residues. The germline gives CDR1 SNHLY, CDR2 FYNNEI. CDR3 in amino acids: CASRGSGNTEAFF.

The rearrangement links TRBV7-9 to TRBJ1-3. The CDR3 consists of 16 residues. The germline gives CDR1 SEHNR, CDR2 FQNEAQ (reference sequence). CDR3 amino acids: CASSPSRFTSGNTIYF.

V usage is TRBV28 and J usage is TRBJ2-7; the D call of TRBD1 rests on TCRdb alone, since no DNA is present to check it. Germline CDR1 MDHEN, CDR2 SYDVKM. The CDR3 length is 16 residues. CDR3 residues: CASSAGTGTGTYEQYF. Based on the CDR3 plus reference TRBV28 and TRBJ2-7, the full variable domain is DVKVTQSSRYLVKRTGEKVFLECVQDMDHENMFWYRQDPGLGLRLIYFSYDVKMKEKGDIPEGYSVSREKKERFSLILESASTNQTSMYLCASSAGTGTGTYEQYFGPGTRLTVT.

In terms of frequency, this clonotype is medium-sized. The chain joins TRBV6-4 to TRBJ2-3; TCRdb designates TRBD2, a call that cannot be tested without DNA. Germline CDR1 and CDR2: MRHNA and SNTAGT. The CDR3 has 17 amino acids. The CDR3 loop is CASSESAGEGGTDTQYF.

This CDR3 is CASSLGGTFSYEQYF. The chain couples TRBV5-5 to TRBJ2-7. The CDR3 has 15 amino acids. Germline lookup yields CDR1 SGHKS and CDR2 YYEKEE (reference sequence).

The chain recombines TRBV18 with TRBJ2-7; TCRdb returns TRBD1, unconfirmable since there is no DNA. CDR1 is KGHSH, CDR2 LQKENI, per germline. This CDR3 comprises 13 residues. CDR3 protein: CASSPTTGGEQYF.

CDR3 sequence: CASSPLGGSYEQYF. This sequence joins TRBV3-1 and TRBJ2-7; TCRdb outputs TRBD2, but without DNA this stays unchecked. Germline lookup yields CDR1 LGHDT and CDR2 YNNKEL (reference sequence). This CDR3 contains 14 residues.

The V call is TRBV30, the J call TRBJ2-1; TCRdb reports TRBD2, a call that lacks DNA to check it against. The CDR3 runs 14 residues. Germline CDR1 reads GTSNPN; CDR2 reads SVGIG (reference sequence). CDR3 residues: CASDLLGNQNEQFF. Full variable domain (outside the CDR3, taken from reference TRBV30 and TRBJ2-1): SQTIHQWPATLVQPVGSPLSLECTVEGTSNPNLYWYRQAAGRGLQLLFYSVGIGQISSEVPQNLSASRPQDRQFILSSKKLLLSDSGFYLCASDLLGNQNEQFFGPGTRLTVL.

This chain connects TRBV5-4 to TRBJ2-7; TCRdb's D call of TRBD1 is untestable without DNA. Germline values: CDR1 SGHNT, CDR2 YYREEE (reference sequence). The CDR3 consists of 15 residues. The CDR3 protein is CASSPMGQGHYEQYF.

The chain joins TRBV5-1 to TRBJ2-5; no DNA is available, so the TRBD1 call from TCRdb remains unchecked. The CDR3 has 13 amino acids. From germline, CDR1 is SGHRS and CDR2 YFSETQ. The CDR3 loop is CASSPGHVETQYF.

The CDR3 here is CASSTGTVNTGELFF. V usage is TRBV5-1 and J usage is TRBJ2-2; without DNA, the TCRdb call of TRBD1 cannot be checked. Germline loops: CDR1 SGHRS, CDR2 YFSETQ. The CDR3 runs to 15 residues.

This chain connects TRBV19 to TRBJ1-1; TCRdb calls TRBD1, which cannot be checked without DNA. The CDR3 totals 13 residues. Germline V CDR1 and CDR2: LNHDA, SQIVND (reference sequence). The CDR3 region is CARWGDRGTEAFF.